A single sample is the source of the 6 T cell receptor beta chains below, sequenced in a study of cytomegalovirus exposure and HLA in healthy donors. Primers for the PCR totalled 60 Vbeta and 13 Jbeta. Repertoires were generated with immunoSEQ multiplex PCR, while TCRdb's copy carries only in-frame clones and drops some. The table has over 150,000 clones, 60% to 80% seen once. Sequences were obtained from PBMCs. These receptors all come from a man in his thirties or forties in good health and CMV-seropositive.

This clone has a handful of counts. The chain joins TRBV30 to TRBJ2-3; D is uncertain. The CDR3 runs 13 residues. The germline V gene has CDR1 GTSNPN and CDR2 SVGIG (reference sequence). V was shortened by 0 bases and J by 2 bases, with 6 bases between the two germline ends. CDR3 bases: TGTGCCTGGAGTGTAACAGACACAGATACGCAGTATTTT. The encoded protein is CAWSVTDTDTQYF.

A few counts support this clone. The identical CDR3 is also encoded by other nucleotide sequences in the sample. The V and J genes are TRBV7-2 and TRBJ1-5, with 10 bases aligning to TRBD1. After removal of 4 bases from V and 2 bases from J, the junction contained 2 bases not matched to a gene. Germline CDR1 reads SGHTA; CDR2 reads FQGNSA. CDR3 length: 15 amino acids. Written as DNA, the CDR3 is TGTGCCAGCAGCTGGGACAGGGGTGGCAATCAGCCCCAGCATTTT. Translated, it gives CASSWDRGGNQPQHF.

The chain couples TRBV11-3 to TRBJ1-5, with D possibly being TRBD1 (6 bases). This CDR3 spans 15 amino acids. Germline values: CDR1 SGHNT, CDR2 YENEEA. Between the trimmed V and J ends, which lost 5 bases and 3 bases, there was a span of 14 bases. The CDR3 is CASSNWTVDNQPQHF. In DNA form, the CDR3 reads TGTGCCAGCAGCAACTGGACAGTTGACAATCAGCCCCAGCATTTT.

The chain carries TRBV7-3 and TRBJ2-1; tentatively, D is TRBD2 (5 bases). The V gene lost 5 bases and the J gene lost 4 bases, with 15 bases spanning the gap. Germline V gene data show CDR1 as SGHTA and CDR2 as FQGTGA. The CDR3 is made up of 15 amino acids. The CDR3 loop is CASSPGGSKYNEQFF. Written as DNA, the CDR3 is TGTGCCAGCAGCCCAGGCGGGTCGAAATACAATGAGCAGTTCTTC. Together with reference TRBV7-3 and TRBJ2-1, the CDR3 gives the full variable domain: GAGVSQTPSNKVTEKGKYVELRCDPISGHTALYWYRQSLGQGPEFLIYFQGTGAADDSGLPNDRFFAVRPEGSVSTLKIQRTERGDSAVYLCASSPGGSKYNEQFFGPGTRLTVL.

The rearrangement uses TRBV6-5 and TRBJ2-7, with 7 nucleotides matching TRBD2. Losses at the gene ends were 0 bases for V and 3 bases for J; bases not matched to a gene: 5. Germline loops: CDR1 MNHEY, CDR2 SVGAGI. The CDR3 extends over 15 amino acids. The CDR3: CASSYSGGIGYEQYF. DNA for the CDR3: TGTGCCAGCAGTTACTCGGGGGGGATAGGCTACGAGCAGTACTTC.

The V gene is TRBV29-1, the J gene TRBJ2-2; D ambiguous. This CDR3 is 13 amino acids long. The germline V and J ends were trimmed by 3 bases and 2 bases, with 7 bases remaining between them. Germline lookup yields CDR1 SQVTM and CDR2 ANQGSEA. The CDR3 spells CSVDPSNTGELFF. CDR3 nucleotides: TGCAGCGTTGACCCCAGTAACACCGGGGAGCTGTTTTTT.